These 3 T cell receptor beta chains originate from one sample sequenced in a study of response to subunit inactivated influenza vaccine. TCRdb reanalysed the RT-PCR reads using MiXCR and keeps one entry per CDR3 protein. Altogether about 780,000 distinct CDR3 sequences are present, around 18% being singletons, with the ten largest covering 11%. The material was PBMCs from blood, obtained 5 days after vaccination. Every receptor here comes from a man aged 45 to 65 who received an inactivated influenza vaccine.

Note on this clonotype: One end of the junction varies from germline; a read error may be responsible. This sequence joins TRBV7-9 and TRBJ1-2; D is perhaps TRBD1 (6 bases). The CDR3 totals 13 residues. Germline CDR1 reads SEHNR; CDR2 reads FQNEAQ (reference sequence). In nucleotides, the CDR3 is TGTGCCAGCAGCTTAGATAGCTCGAGGGGGTTCGCCTTC. Translated: CASSLDSSRGFAF.

Comments on this clonotype: This CDR3 fails to terminate in the conserved phenylalanine or tryptophan, so it likely reflects a read error. The J gene is TRBJ1-6, the V gene TRBV5-1; no clear D gene. Germline values: CDR1 SGHRS, CDR2 YFSETQ. CDR3 length: 14 residues. V was cut by 0 bases and J by 7 bases, with 8 bases left in between. The CDR3 spells CASSLGSQNSPLHL. The CDR3 nucleotides read TGCGCCAGCAGCTTGGGCAGTCAAAATTCACCCCTCCACTTG.

V gene TRBV27 combines with J gene TRBJ2-5; D is tentatively TRBD1 or TRBD2 (5 bases each). Germline loops: CDR1 MNHEY, CDR2 SMNVEV (reference sequence). The germline V and J ends were trimmed by 5 bases and 1 base, with 14 bases remaining between them. The CDR3 sequence is 15 residues long. CDR3 sequence: CASSPNPRGQETQYF. In nucleotides, the CDR3 is TGTGCCAGCAGTCCCAATCCGAGGGGCCAAGAGACCCAGTACTTC.